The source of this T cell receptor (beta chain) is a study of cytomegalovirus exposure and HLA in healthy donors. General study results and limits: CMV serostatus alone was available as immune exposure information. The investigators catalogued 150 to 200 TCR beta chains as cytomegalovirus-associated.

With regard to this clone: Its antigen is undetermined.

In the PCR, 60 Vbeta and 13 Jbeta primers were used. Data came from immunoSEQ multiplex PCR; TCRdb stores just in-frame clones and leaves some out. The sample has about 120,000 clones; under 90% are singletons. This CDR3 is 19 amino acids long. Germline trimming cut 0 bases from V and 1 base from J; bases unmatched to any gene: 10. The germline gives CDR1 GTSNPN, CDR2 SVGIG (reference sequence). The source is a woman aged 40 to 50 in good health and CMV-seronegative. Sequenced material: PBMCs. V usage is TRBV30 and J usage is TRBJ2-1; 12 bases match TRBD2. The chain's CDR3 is CAWSVGLAGGRGSYNEQFF. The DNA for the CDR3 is TGTGCCTGGAGTGTAGGCCTAGCGGGGGGGCGCGGGTCCTACAATGAGCAGTTCTTC.